This T cell receptor beta chain was identified during a study of cytomegalovirus exposure and HLA in healthy donors. Study as a whole: A prior analysis found about 120 million unique TCR beta sequences from 150 million to 200 million T cells.

Study-wide findings and caveats: The availability of immune exposure information extended only to CMV serostatus. For presence/absence analyses, sequencing depth was assumed to be roughly uniform across donors. Listed as cytomegalovirus-associated were more than 150 TCR beta chains.

Germline V lookup: CDR1 SNHLY, CDR2 FYNNEI. The CDR3 sequence is 15 residues long. The J segment lost 7 bases and the V segment lost 3 bases, leaving 5 bases of the junction unmatched. This PCR relied on a set of 60 Vbeta primers and 13 Jbeta primers. Method: immunoSEQ multiplex PCR; TCRdb's copy keeps in-frame clones and lacks some. The sample holds 200,000 or so clones, roughly 84% seen once. This clone has only a few counts. Its antigen is still unknown. V gene TRBV2 combines with J gene TRBJ1-4, with 10 bases matching TRBD1. The clonotype comes from a boy younger than 10 in good health and CMV-seronegative. The material sequenced was PBMCs. The CDR3 loop is CASSEGQGLGEKLFF. In nucleotides, the CDR3 is TGTGCCAGCAGTGAGGGACAGGGGTTGGGTGAAAAACTGTTTTTT.